The rows below give T cell receptor beta chains drawn from one sample of a study of blood T cells in healthy people across ages. TCRdb analysed the 5' RACE reads with MiXCR anew, one entry per CDR3 protein. This table has 650,000 to 1,000,000 distinct CDR3 sequences, about 37% appearing once. The sequenced material came from blood. The receptors come from a man younger than 35 in good health. Each CDR3 is given with its conserved first and last residue. A D gene is named only where the DNA matches it firmly. Size tells how often a clone was seen (once, few, many) or the class of an expanded clone, and some rows leave it out.

clone_size: NA; v_call: TRBV28; j_call: TRBJ2-1; d_call: NA; cdr3_nt: TGTGCCAGCCCACCGTCAGGGGTAATGGACAATGAGCAGTTCTTC; cdr3_aa: CASPPSGVMDNEQFF
clone_size: few; v_call: TRBV9; j_call: TRBJ1-2; d_call: NA; cdr3_nt: TGTGCCAGCAGCGTAGCTACAAGAGGGTATGGCTACACCTTC; cdr3_aa: CASSVATRGYGYTF
clone_size: many; v_call: TRBV10-2; j_call: TRBJ1-2; d_call: TRBD1; cdr3_nt: TGCGCCAGCGGGACAGCGCTATATGGCTACACCTTC; cdr3_aa: CASGTALYGYTF
clone_size: few; v_call: TRBV4-1; j_call: TRBJ2-1; d_call: TRBD1; cdr3_nt: TGCGCCAGCAGCCAAGATCCGGGGACAGAGGCCTACAATGAGCAGTTCTTC; cdr3_aa: CASSQDPGTEAYNEQFF
clone_size: few; v_call: TRBV7-2; j_call: TRBJ2-5; d_call: NA; cdr3_nt: TGTGCCAGCAGCTTAGCGCAGGGGCTCCAGTACTTC; cdr3_aa: CASSLAQGLQYF
clone_size: NA; v_call: TRBV12-3/TRBV12-4; j_call: TRBJ1-4; d_call: TRBD1; cdr3_nt: TGTGCCAGCACCCGGACAGGGGTCTATGAAAAACTGTTTTTT; cdr3_aa: CASTRTGVYEKLFF
clone_size: NA; v_call: TRBV20-1; j_call: TRBJ2-1; d_call: NA; cdr3_nt: TGCAGTGCTGTGGGGCGGGACTCCTACAATGAGCAGTTCTTC; cdr3_aa: CSAVGRDSYNEQFF
clone_size: many; v_call: TRBV12-3/TRBV12-4; j_call: TRBJ2-7; d_call: NA; cdr3_nt: TGTGCCAGCAGTTCTTCCCTATACGAGCAGTACTTC; cdr3_aa: CASSSSLYEQYF
clone_size: NA; v_call: TRBV6-6; j_call: TRBJ2-2; d_call: TRBD1; cdr3_nt: TGTGCCAGCAGTTACCCAGACAGGGGAGACACCGGGGAGCTGTTTTTT; cdr3_aa: CASSYPDRGDTGELFF
clone_size: NA; v_call: TRBV20-1; j_call: TRBJ2-7; d_call: TRBD2; cdr3_nt: TGCAGTGCTACTAGCGGGGGGGCGGTGTACTACAATGAGCAGTACTTC; cdr3_aa: CSATSGGAVYYNEQYF
clone_size: NA; v_call: TRBV4-2; j_call: TRBJ1-5; d_call: NA; cdr3_nt: TGTGCCAGCAGCCAAGGGGACGGGGAAAGAAATCAGCCCCAGCATTTT; cdr3_aa: CASSQGDGERNQPQHF
clone_size: NA; v_call: TRBV7-9; j_call: TRBJ2-1; d_call: TRBD1; cdr3_nt: TGTGCCAACAGCTTACCCCCGGGACAGTATCGCAATGAGCAGTTCTTC; cdr3_aa: CANSLPPGQYRNEQFF
clone_size: few; v_call: TRBV3-1; j_call: TRBJ1-4; d_call: NA; cdr3_nt: TGTGCCAGCAGCCAAGCCTTAACTAATGAAAAACTGTTTTTT; cdr3_aa: CASSQALTNEKLFF
clone_size: NA; v_call: TRBV12-3/TRBV12-4; j_call: TRBJ2-3; d_call: TRBD2; cdr3_nt: TGTGCCAGCAGCCCAGCGGGGGTTAGCACAGATGTGGAATATTTT; cdr3_aa: CASSPAGVSTDVEYF
clone_size: few; v_call: TRBV2; j_call: TRBJ2-6; d_call: TRBD1; cdr3_nt: TGTGCCAGCACCCGGGACAGGGATCAAGTGGGGGCCAACGTCCTGACTTTC; cdr3_aa: CASTRDRDQVGANVLTF
clone_size: NA; v_call: TRBV6-5; j_call: TRBJ2-1; d_call: NA; cdr3_nt: TGTGCCAGCAGTTTCGGGAATATTTACAATGAGCAGTTCTTC; cdr3_aa: CASSFGNIYNEQFF